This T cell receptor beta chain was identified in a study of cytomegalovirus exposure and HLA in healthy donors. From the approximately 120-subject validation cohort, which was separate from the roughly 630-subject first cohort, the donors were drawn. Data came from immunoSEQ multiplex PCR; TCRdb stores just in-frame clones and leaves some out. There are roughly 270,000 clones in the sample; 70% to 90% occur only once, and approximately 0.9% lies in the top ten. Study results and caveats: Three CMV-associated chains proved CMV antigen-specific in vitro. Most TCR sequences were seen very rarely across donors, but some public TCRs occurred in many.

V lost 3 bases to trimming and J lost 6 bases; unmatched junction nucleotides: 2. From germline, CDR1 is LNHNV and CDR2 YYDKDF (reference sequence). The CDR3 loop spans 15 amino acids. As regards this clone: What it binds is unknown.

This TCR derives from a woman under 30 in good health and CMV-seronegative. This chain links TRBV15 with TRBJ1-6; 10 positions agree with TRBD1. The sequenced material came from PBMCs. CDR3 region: CATSSRDRGNSPLHF. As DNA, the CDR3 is TGTGCCACCAGCAGTAGGGACAGGGGTAATTCACCCCTCCACTTT.